The entry below describes one TCR beta chain. The target antigen is unknown. This specimen belongs to a study of metastatic and nonmetastatic thyroid tumors. Background on the study: Repertoire comparison spanned blood and tumor or nodule tissue of malignant and benign thyroid patients. Study-wide points: According to reports, the diversity of TCR beta was significantly higher in malignant thyroid tumors than in benign nodules, and this held in both blood and tumor samples.

The entire patient cohort was treatment-naive prior to thyroid surgery. In the authors' methods: Building a distant-metastasis classifier for papillary thyroid cancer drew on CDR3 differences across clinicopathological groups. With MiXCR, TCRdb called clones anew from the PCR reads. The V and J calls were determined by TCRdb, not by the authors. The data hold 50,000 or so clones, with about 20% observed a single time. The material sequenced was blood. This receptor was obtained from a male donor with papillary thyroid cancer or a benign thyroid nodule (not recorded which). Some clones in this sample may be carry-over from other donors' samples.

This CDR3 reads CASSPKKYGDTEAFF. CDR3 nucleotide sequence: TGTGCCAGCAGCCCAAAAAAGTACGGGGACACTGAAGCTTTCTTT. The chain couples TRBV11-2 to TRBJ1-1, with unresolved D. Trimming cost V 5 bases and J 3 bases, with 16 bases left between them. Germline CDR1 SGHAT, CDR2 FQNNGV. The CDR3 loop spans 15 amino acids.